This TCR beta chain was obtained from a study of T cells in Graves' hyperthyroidism and ophthalmopathy (dated by TCRdb to between 2018 and 2021). In the study overall: Peripheral blood samples were taken at the time of initial diagnosis, prior to any treatment. A discovery cohort of roughly 96 patients, 43 with Graves' ophthalmopathy and 55 to 60 with stable Graves' hyperthyroidism, was used to find distinguishing TCR V-J signatures. Thyroid tissue and blood T-cell repertoires from several Graves' hyperthyroidism patients were also compared in the study. After sampling, hyperthyroidism patients received methimazole starting at 30 mg daily, and ophthalmopathy patients received high-dose intravenous methylprednisolone. The 85 to 100 discovery patients were randomly split 7:3 into training and test sets. Whether ophthalmopathy could be predicted prospectively was tested in an independent validation cohort made up of about 20 hyperthyroidism patients plus 17 patients who later progressed to ophthalmopathy. The paper reports TCR Vbeta CDR3 sequencing of 135 peripheral blood samples: around 45 ophthalmopathy, 75 to 80 hyperthyroidism and approximately 17 progressor patients.

The TCR beta CDR3 regions were amplified from the RNA transcripts. For the first round of RT-PCR on the TCR CDR3, the HTBI primer set was used together with the Qiagen OneStep RT-PCR kit. Libraries were constructed in a second round of multiplex PCR, after which size selection and purification were performed. The libraries were sequenced on an Illumina HiSeq2000 using paired-end 100 bp reads. The paper's data handling went like this. SOAPnuke was used to process the raw data, with reads discarded if the reads contained adapters or uncalled bases, had a mean Phred below 15, or lacked an exact constant-primer or identifier match. COPE v1.2.5 was used to merge the high-quality paired reads, and each unique nucleotide sequence was defined as a clonotype. Clonotypes were aligned to IMGT TRBV, TRBD and TRBJ reference segments using MiTCR v1.1. The analysis was restricted to V-J combinations with a frequency above 0.0001, which together covered approximately 99% of the repertoires. The TCS score was defined as F50 (clonal expansion) divided by E x V (chaos), with BLOSUM62-based TCRdist calculated between CDR3 peptides within each V-J. Welch's t-statistics and random forest reduced around 550 V-J features to some 14, which were used in a naive Bayes classifier (R e1071). The public reads were reprocessed in TCRdb via fastp at Q25 and MiXCR, keeping in-frame beta chains. Entries are consolidated by CDR3 protein sequence, retaining the most common genes and DNA. None of the V and J calls come from the authors' own analysis; TCRdb made them. This sample lists about 740,000 distinct CDR3 sequences; less than 15% were detected once. 10% of the sample rests with the top ten.

What the study reported, not specific to this receptor: Most expanded thyroid clonotypes (frequency above 0.001) were also detected in blood, a finding suggesting that blood repertoires may reflect thyroid immune responses. In validation, progression to ophthalmopathy was predicted by the model with almost 71% sensitivity and under 85% specificity, a median of 6.5 months before onset. In cross-validation, a model built on a 13 V-J signature told ophthalmopathy apart from stable hyperthyroidism with just under 90% sensitivity and approximately 84% specificity, and in testing the same model reached 80%/75%. Sample size was not statistically predetermined, and blinding of investigators to group allocation was not performed.

Stable Graves' hyperthyroidism was defined as the absence of progression to ophthalmopathy over 18 months of follow-up. Hyperthyroidism patients were newly diagnosed, with disease duration under 2 months, and aged 18 to 65 years. The study excluded patients with uncontrolled infections, other autoimmune diseases, pregnancy or lactation. Diagnoses were based on clinical symptoms, serum thyroxine and TRAb, thyroid ultrasound and orbital computed tomography. Ficoll-Paque density gradient centrifugation was used to isolate PBMCs from about 10 ml of fresh peripheral blood. Total RNA was extracted using Trizol reagent, and RNA quality was assessed on an Agilent 2100 Bioanalyzer. Of note for this clonotype: The antigen it recognizes is unknown. It has no much larger one-base neighbor in the sample; base qualities were not kept.

CDR3 length: 15 amino acids, cysteine to phenylalanine. The CDR3 DNA has 45 bases and is translated from base 1. Taken from the germline V gene (reference sequence), the CDR1 and CDR2 loops are SEHNR and FQNEAQ. Germline trimming: 5 bases from V, 5 bases from J; junction bases outside gene matches: 7. This clonotype was obtained from a woman aged 18-30 years with Graves' hyperthyroidism. Recombination linked TRBV7-9 to TRBJ2-5, and 11 bases in between align with TRBD2. Sequencing was carried out using blood. The DNA sequence reads TGTGCCAGCAGCGGCCGACTAGCGGGAAAGGAGACCCAGTACTTC. Its translation reads: CASSGRLAGKETQYF.